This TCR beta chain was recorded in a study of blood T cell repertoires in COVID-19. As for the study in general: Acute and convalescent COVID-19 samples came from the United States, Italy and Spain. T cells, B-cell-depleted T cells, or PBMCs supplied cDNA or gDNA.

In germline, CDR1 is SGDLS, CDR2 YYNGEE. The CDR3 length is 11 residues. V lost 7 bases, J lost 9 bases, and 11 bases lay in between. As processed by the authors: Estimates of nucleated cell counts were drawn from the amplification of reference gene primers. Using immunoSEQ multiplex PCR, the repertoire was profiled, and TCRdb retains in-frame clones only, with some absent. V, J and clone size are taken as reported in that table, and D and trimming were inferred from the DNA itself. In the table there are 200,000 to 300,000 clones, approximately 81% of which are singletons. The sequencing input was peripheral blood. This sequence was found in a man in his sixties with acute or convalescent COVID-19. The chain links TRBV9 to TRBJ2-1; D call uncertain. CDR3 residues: CASGSLPEQFF. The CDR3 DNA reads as TGTGCCAGCGGTAGTCTGCCTGAGCAGTTCTTC.